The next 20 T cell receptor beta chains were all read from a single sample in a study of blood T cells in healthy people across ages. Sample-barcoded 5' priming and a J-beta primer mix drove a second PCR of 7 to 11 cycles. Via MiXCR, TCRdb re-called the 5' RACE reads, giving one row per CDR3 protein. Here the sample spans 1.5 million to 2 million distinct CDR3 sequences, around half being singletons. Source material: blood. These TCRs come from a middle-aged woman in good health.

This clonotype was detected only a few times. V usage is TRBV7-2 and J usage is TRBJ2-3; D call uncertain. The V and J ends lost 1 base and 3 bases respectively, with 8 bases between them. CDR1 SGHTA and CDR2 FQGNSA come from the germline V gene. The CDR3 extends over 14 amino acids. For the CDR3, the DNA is TGTGCCAGCAGCTTAGGGCCTAAGACAGATACGCAGTATTTT. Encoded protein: CASSLGPKTDTQYF.

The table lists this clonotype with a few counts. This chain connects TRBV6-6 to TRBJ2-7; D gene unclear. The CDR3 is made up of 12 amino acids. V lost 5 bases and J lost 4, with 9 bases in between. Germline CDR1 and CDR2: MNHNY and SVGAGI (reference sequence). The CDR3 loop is CASSNQVYEQYF. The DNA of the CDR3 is TGTGCCAGCAGTAACCAAGTTTACGAGCAGTACTTC.

The DNA of the CDR3 is TGTGCCAGCACCCCTCACGGGGCCAACGTCCTGACTTTC. Protein: CASTPHGANVLTF. This sequence joins TRBV28 and TRBJ2-6, with D uncertain. Germline CDR1 is MDHEN and CDR2 is SYDVKM. Trimming took off 7 bases at V and 4 bases at J, with 8 bases between the two ends. The CDR3 loop spans 13 amino acids.

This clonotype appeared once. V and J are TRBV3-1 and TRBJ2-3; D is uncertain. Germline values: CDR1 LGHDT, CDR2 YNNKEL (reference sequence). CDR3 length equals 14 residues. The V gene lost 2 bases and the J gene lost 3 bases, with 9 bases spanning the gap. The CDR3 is CASSQTRATDTQYF. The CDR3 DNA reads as TGTGCCAGCAGCCAAACCCGAGCGACAGATACGCAGTATTTT.

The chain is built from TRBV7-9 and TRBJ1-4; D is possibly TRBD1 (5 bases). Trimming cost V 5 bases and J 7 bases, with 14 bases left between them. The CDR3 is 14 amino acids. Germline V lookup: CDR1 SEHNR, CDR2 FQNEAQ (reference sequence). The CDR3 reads CASSPRQTAEKLFF. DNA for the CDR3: TGTGCCAGCAGCCCCCGACAGACAGCTGAAAAACTGTTTTTT. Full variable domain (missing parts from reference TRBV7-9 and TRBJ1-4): DTGVSQNPRHKITKRGQNVTFRCDPISEHNRLYWYRQTLGQGPEFLTYFQNEAQLEKSRLLSDRFSAERPKGSFSTLEIQRTEQGDSAMYLCASSPRQTAEKLFFGSGTQLSVL.

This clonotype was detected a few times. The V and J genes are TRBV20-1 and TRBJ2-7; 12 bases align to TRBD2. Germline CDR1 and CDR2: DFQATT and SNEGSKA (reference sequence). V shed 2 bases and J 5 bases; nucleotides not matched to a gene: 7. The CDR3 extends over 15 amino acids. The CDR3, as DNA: TGCAGTGCTAGACTAGCGGGGGGGGATTTCGACGAGCAGTACTTC. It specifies CSARLAGGDFDEQYF.

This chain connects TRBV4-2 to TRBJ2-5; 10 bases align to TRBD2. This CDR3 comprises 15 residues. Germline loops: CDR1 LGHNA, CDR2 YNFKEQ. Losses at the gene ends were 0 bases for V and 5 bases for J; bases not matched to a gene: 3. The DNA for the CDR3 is TGTGCCAGCAGCCAAGAGGGACTAGCGAAGGAGACCCAGTACTTC. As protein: CASSQEGLAKETQYF.

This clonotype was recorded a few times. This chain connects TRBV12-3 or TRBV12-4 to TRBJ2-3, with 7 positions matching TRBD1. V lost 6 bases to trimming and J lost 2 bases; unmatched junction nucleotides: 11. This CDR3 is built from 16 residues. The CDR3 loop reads CASSPTGVKYTDTQYF. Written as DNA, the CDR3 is TGTGCCAGCAGCCCCACAGGGGTTAAGTACACAGATACGCAGTATTTT.

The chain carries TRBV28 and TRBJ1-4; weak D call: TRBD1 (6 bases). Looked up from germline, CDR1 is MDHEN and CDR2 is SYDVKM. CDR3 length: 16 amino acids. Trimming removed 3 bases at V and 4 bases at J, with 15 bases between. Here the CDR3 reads CASSLGGAGFNEKLFF. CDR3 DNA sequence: TGTGCCAGCAGTTTGGGGGGCGCCGGATTTAATGAAAAACTGTTTTTT.

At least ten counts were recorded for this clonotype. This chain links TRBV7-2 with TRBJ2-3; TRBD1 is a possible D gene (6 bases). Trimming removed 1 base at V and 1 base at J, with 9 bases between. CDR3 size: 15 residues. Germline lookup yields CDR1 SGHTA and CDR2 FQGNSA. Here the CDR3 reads CASSLDSGGTDTQYF. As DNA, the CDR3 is TGTGCCAGCAGCTTAGATTCAGGGGGCACAGATACGCAGTATTTT.

This chain's CDR3 is CASSPDHGIQETQYF. The DNA of the CDR3 is TGTGCCAGCTCACCGGATCACGGGATACAAGAGACCCAGTACTTC. The rearrangement uses TRBV18 and TRBJ2-5; D is perhaps TRBD2 (5 bases). Germline CDR1 is KGHSH and CDR2 is LQKENI. The CDR3 loop spans 15 amino acids. The ends were cut back, 3 bases at V and 2 bases at J, with 13 bases in the middle.

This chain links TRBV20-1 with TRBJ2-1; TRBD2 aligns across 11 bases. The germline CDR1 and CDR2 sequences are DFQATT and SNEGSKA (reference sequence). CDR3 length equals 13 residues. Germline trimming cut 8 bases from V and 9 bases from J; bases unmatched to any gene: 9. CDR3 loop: CSQIAGGPGEQFF. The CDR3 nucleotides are TGCAGTCAAATAGCGGGGGGGCCTGGTGAGCAGTTCTTC.

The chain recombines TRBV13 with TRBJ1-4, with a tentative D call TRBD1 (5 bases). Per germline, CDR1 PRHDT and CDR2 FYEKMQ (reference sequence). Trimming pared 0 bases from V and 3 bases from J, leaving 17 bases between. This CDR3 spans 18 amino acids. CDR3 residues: CASSLGLAGRSANEKLFF. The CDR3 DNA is TGTGCCAGCAGCTTAGGCCTCGCAGGGAGATCGGCTAATGAAAAACTGTTTTTT. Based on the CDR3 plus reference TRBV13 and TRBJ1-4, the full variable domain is AAGVIQSPRHLIKEKRETATLKCYPIPRHDTVYWYQQGPGQDPQFLISFYEKMQSDKGSIPDRFSAQQFSDYHSELNMSSLELGDSALYFCASSLGLAGRSANEKLFFGSGTQLSVL.

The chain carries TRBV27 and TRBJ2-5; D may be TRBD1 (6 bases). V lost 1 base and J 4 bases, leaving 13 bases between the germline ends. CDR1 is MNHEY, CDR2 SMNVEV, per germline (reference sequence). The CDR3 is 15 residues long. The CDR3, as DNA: TGTGCCAGCAGTTTATTTATTGGGGGCAGAGAGACCCAGTACTTC. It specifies CASSLFIGGRETQYF.

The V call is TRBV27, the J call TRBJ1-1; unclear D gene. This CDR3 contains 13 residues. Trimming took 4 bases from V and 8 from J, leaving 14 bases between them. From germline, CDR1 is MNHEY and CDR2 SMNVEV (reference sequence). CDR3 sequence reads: CASSSLRVSEAFF. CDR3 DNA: TGTGCCAGCAGTTCTCTAAGGGTTTCGGAAGCTTTCTTT.

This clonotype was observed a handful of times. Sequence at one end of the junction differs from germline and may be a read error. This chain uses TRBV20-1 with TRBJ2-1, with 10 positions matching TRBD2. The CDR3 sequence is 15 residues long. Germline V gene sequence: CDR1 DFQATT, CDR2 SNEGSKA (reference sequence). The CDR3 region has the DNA TGCAGTGCTGGAGAAGCGGGGGGGCTTTACAATGAGCAGTTCTTC. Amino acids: CSAGEAGGLYNEQFF.

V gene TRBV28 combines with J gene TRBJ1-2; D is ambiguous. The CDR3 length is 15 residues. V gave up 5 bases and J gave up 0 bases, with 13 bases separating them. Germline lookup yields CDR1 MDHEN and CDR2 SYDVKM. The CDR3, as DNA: TGTGCCAGCAGTCTACCAGGAGTCCCTAACTATGGCTACACCTTC. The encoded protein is CASSLPGVPNYGYTF.

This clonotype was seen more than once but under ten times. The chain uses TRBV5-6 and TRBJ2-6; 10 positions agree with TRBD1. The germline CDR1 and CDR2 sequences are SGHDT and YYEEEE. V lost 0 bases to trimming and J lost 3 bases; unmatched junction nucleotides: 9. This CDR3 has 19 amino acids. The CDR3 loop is CASSLAADRGSFGANVLTF. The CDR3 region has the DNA TGTGCCAGCAGCTTGGCCGCGGACAGGGGGTCATTTGGGGCCAACGTCCTGACTTTC. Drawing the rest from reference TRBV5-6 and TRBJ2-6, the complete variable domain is DAGVTQSPTHLIKTRGQQVTLRCSPKSGHDTVSWYQQALGQGPQFIFQYYEEEERQRGNFPDRFSGHQFPNYSSELNVNALLLGDSALYLCASSLAADRGSFGANVLTFGAGSRLTVL.

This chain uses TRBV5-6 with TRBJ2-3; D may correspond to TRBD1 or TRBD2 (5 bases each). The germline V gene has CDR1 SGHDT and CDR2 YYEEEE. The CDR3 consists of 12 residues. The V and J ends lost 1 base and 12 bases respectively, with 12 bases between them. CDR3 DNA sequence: TGTGCCAGCAGCTTGCAGATCCGGGACCAGTATTTT. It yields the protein CASSLQIRDQYF.

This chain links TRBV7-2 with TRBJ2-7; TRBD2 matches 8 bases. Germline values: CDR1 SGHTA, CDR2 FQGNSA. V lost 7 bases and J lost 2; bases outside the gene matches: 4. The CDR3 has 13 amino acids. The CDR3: CASTLAGTYEQYF. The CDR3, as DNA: TGTGCCAGCACTTTAGCGGGGACCTACGAGCAGTACTTC.